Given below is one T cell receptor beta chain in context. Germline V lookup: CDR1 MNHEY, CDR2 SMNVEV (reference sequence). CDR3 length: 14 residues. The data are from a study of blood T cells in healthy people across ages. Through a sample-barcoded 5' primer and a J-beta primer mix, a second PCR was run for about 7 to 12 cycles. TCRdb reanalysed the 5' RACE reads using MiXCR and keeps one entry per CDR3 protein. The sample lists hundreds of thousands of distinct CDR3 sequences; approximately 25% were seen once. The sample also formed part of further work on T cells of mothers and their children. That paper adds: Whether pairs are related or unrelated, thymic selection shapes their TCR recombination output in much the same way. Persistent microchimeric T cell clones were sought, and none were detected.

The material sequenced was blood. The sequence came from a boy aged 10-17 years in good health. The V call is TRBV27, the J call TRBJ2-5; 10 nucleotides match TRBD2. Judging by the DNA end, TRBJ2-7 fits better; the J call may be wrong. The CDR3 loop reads CASSLSGRDHEQYF. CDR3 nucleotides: TGTGCCAGCAGTTTAAGCGGGAGGGACCACGAGCAGTACTTC.